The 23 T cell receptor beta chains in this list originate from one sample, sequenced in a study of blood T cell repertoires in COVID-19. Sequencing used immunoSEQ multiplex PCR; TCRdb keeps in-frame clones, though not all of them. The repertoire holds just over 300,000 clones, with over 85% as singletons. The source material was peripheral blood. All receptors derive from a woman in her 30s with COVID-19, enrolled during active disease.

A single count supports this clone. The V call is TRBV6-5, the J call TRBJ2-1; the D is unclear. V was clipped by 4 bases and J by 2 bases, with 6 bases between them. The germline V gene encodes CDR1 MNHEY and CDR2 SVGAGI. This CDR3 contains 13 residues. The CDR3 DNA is TGTGCCAGCAGTTCCGACACCTACAATGAGCAGTTCTTC. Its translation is CASSSDTYNEQFF.

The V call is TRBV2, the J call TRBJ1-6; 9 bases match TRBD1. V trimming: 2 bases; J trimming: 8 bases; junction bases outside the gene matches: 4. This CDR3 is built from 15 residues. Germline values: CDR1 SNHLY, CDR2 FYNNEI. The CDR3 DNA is TGTGCCAGCAGTGAACTGGGGACAGGGCATTCACCCCTCCACTTT. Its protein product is CASSELGTGHSPLHF.

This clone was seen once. The CDR3 here is CASSLGLAGPTDTQYF. CDR3 nucleotide sequence: TGTGCCAGCAGCTTGGGGCTAGCGGGGCCCACAGATACGCAGTATTTT. The rearrangement uses TRBV5-8 and TRBJ2-3; TRBD2 aligns across 9 bases. V trimming: 0 bases; J trimming: 2 bases; junction bases outside the gene matches: 4. Germline lookup yields CDR1 SGHTS and CDR2 YDEGEE. The CDR3 spans 16 residues.

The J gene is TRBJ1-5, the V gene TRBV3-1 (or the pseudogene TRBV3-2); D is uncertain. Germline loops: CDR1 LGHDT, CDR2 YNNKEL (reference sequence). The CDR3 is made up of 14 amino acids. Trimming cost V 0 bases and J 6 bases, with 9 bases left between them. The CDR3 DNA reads TGTGCCAGCAGCCAAGATCCGTTCCTTCAGCCCCAGCATTTT. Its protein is CASSQDPFLQPQHF.

CDR3 protein: CASSEGRVEDQPQHF. Written as DNA, the CDR3 is TGTGCCAGCAGCGAGGGAAGGGTAGAGGATCAGCCCCAGCATTTT. The chain employs TRBV7-9 and TRBJ1-5; the D is unclear. The CDR3 length is 15 residues. The germline V and J ends were trimmed by 5 bases and 5 bases, with 16 bases remaining between them. CDR1 SEHNR and CDR2 FQNEAQ come from the germline V gene (reference sequence).

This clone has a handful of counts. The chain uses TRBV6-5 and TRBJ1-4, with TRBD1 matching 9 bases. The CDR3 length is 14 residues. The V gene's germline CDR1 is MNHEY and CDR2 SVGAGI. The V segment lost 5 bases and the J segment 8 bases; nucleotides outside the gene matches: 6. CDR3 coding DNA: TGTGCCAGCAGTCAGGACAGGGGTAACGAAAAACTGTTTTTT. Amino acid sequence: CASSQDRGNEKLFF.

Here the CDR3 reads CASSLSTQGAPSPLHF. CDR3 DNA sequence: TGTGCCAGCAGCTTGTCCACTCAGGGGGCGCCTTCACCCCTCCACTTT. This chain uses TRBV7-9 with TRBJ1-6; 8 bases fit TRBD1. The CDR3 contains 16 residues. Germline lookup yields CDR1 SEHNR and CDR2 FQNEAQ (reference sequence). V was pared by 3 bases and J by 9 bases, with 10 bases of the junction left unmatched. Based on the CDR3 plus reference TRBV7-9 and TRBJ1-6, the full variable domain is DTGVSQNPRHKITKRGQNVTFRCDPISEHNRLYWYRQTLGQGPEFLTYFQNEAQLEKSRLLSDRFSAERPKGSFSTLEIQRTEQGDSAMYLCASSLSTQGAPSPLHFGNGTRLTVT.

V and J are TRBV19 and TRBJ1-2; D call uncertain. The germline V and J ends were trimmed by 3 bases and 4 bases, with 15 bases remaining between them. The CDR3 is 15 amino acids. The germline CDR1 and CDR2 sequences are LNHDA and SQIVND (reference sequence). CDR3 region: CASSIGVGEIYGYTF. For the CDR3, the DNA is TGTGCCAGTAGTATTGGTGTGGGAGAAATCTATGGCTACACCTTC.

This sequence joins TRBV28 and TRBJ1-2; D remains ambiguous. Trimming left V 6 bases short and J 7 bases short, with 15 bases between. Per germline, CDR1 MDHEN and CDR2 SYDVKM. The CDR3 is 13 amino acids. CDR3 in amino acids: CASRVSPAGGYTF. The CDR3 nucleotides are TGTGCCAGCAGAGTCAGTCCGGCAGGTGGCTACACCTTC.

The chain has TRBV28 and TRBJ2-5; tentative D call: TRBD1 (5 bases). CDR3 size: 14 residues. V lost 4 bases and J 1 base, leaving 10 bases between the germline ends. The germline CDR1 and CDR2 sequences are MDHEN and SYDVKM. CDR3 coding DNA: TGTGCCAGCAGTTCAGGGCCACTCCAAGAGACCCAGTACTTC. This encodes CASSSGPLQETQYF. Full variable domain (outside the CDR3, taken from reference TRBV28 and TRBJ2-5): DVKVTQSSRYLVKRTGEKVFLECVQDMDHENMFWYRQDPGLGLRLIYFSYDVKMKEKGDIPEGYSVSREKKERFSLILESASTNQTSMYLCASSSGPLQETQYFGPGTRLLVL.

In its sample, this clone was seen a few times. The CDR3 region is CSVVETGGDYGYTF. In DNA, the CDR3 is TGCAGCGTTGTTGAGACAGGGGGCGACTATGGCTACACCTTC. The genes are TRBV29-1 and TRBJ1-2; 10 positions agree with TRBD1. CDR3 length: 14 residues. The germline gives CDR1 SQVTM, CDR2 ANQGSEA. The V and J ends lost 4 bases and 3 bases, in that order; junction bases with no gene match: 5.

Written as DNA, the CDR3 is TGTGCCAGCAGCCAAAGGGGAATTGAAGCTTTCTTT. Its translation: CASSQRGIEAFF. The chain has TRBV11-3 and TRBJ1-1; possibly TRBD1 for D (5 bases). CDR1 and CDR2 from the germline V gene are SGHNT and YENEEA. This CDR3 has 12 amino acids. V was clipped by 5 bases and J by 7 bases, with 11 bases between them.

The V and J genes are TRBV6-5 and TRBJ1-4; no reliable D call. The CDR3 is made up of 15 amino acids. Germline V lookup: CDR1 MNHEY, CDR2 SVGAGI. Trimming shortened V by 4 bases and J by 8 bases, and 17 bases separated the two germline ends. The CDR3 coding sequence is TGTGCCAGCAGTTCCCGTCAGGCCTTATGGGAAAAACTGTTTTTT. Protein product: CASSSRQALWEKLFF.

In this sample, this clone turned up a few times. CDR3 in DNA: TGTGCCAGCAGTTCAGGGGTTATCGCCAATCAGCCCCAGCATTTT. Translation: CASSSGVIANQPQHF. The chain employs TRBV6-6 and TRBJ1-5; D might be TRBD1 (6 bases). This CDR3 contains 15 residues. In germline, CDR1 is MNHNY, CDR2 SVGAGI (reference sequence). V lost 4 bases and J 3 bases, leaving 13 bases between the germline ends.

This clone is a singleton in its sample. For the CDR3, the DNA is TGTGCCAGCAGTTATGGAGGGTCGACCGGGGAGCTGTTTTTT. Encoded protein: CASSYGGSTGELFF. The chain combines TRBV28 with TRBJ2-2; maybe TRBD2 (6 bases). The CDR3 consists of 14 residues. Between the trimmed V and J ends, which lost 4 bases and 5 bases, there was a span of 11 bases. Germline V CDR1 and CDR2: MDHEN, SYDVKM. Drawing the rest from reference TRBV28 and TRBJ2-2, the complete variable domain is DVKVTQSSRYLVKRTGEKVFLECVQDMDHENMFWYRQDPGLGLRLIYFSYDVKMKEKGDIPEGYSVSREKKERFSLILESASTNQTSMYLCASSYGGSTGELFFGEGSRLTVL.

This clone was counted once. CDR3 nucleotides: TGTGCCAGCAGCTTAGCTAGCGGGGGGGCTAGAGATACGCAGTATTTT. Translated, it gives CASSLASGGARDTQYF. The chain uses TRBV7-9 and TRBJ2-3; 11 bases map to TRBD2. Germline loops: CDR1 SEHNR, CDR2 FQNEAQ (reference sequence). With V trimmed by 0 bases and J by 5 bases, 4 bases remained unmatched. This CDR3 comprises 16 residues. The complete variable domain, with remaining parts taken from reference TRBV7-9 and TRBJ2-3, reads DTGVSQNPRHKITKRGQNVTFRCDPISEHNRLYWYRQTLGQGPEFLTYFQNEAQLEKSRLLSDRFSAERPKGSFSTLEIQRTEQGDSAMYLCASSLASGGARDTQYFGPGTRLTVL.

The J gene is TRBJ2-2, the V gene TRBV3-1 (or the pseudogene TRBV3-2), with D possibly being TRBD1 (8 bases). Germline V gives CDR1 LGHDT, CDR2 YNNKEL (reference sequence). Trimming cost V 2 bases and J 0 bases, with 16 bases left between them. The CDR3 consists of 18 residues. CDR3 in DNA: TGTGCCAGCAGCCAATGGGGGGGGACAGGAGCGAACACCGGGGAGCTGTTTTTT. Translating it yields CASSQWGGTGANTGELFF.

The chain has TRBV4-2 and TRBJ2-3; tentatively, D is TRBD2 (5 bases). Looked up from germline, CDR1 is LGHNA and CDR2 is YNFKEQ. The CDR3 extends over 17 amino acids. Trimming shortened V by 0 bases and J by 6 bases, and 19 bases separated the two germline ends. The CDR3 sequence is CASSQEGDEEFLDTQYF. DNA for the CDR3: TGTGCCAGCAGCCAAGAGGGAGACGAAGAATTTTTGGATACGCAGTATTTT.

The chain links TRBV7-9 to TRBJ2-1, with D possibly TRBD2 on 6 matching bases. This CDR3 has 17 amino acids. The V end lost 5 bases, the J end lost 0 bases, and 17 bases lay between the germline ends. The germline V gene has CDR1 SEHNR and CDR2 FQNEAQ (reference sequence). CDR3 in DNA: TGTGCCAGCAGCGAGGCTGGCGGGGCGTCCTCCTACAATGAGCAGTTCTTC. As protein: CASSEAGGASSYNEQFF. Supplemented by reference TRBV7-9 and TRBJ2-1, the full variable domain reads DTGVSQNPRHKITKRGQNVTFRCDPISEHNRLYWYRQTLGQGPEFLTYFQNEAQLEKSRLLSDRFSAERPKGSFSTLEIQRTEQGDSAMYLCASSEAGGASSYNEQFFGPGTRLTVL.

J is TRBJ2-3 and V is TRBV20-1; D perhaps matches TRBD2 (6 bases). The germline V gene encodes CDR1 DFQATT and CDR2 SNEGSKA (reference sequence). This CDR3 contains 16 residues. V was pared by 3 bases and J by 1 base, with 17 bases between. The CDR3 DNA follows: TGCAGTGCTAGTGGCGGGAAGAGCGGTCGCACAGATACGCAGTATTTT. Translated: CSASGGKSGRTDTQYF.

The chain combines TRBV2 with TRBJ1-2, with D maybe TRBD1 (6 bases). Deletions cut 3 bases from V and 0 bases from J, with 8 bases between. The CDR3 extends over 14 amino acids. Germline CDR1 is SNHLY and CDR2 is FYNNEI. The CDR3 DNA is TGTGCCAGCAGTGATACAGGGACTAACTATGGCTACACCTTC. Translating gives CASSDTGTNYGYTF.

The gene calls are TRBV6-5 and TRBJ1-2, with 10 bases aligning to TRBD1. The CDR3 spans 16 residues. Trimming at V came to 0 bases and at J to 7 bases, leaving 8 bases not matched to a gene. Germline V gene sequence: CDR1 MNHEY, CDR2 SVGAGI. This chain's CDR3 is CASSYSRSGQGFGYTF. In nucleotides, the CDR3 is TGTGCCAGCAGTTACTCGAGGTCGGGACAGGGGTTTGGCTACACCTTC.

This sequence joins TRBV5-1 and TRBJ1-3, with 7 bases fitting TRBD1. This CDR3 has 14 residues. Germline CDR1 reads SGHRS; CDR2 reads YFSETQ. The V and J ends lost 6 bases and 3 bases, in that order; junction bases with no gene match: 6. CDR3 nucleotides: TGCGCCAGCAACCCGACAGGGAGTGGAAACACCATATATTTT. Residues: CASNPTGSGNTIYF. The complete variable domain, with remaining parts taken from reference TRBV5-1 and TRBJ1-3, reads KAGVTQTPRYLIKTRGQQVTLSCSPISGHRSVSWYQQTPGQGLQFLFEYFSETQRNKGNFPGRFSGRQFSNSRSEMNVSTLELGDSALYLCASNPTGSGNTIYFGEGSWLTVV.